Here is one TCR beta chain with its context. Its antigen remains unidentified. With sequencing, the targeted depth ranged from 1 in 200,000 to 1 in 1 million T cells. TCRdb keeps only in-frame clones here, not all; method: immunoSEQ multiplex PCR. Of approximately 92,000 clones in the sample, about 74% were seen once. The entry originates in a study of cytotoxic CD8 clonotypes in ibrutinib-treated CLL. The overall study: Response samples followed a median 12 months of treatment, range 6 to 36. Findings and caveats of the study: Progressing and sustained-remission patients had different sampling times.

CDR1 MNHNY and CDR2 SVGAGI come from the germline V gene (reference sequence). The V gene end was trimmed by 7 bases and the J gene end by 0 bases; junction bases not matched to a gene: 5. The CDR3 contains 14 residues. The specimen was PBMCs, collected after 24 months of ibrutinib treatment. The rearrangement joins TRBV6-6 to TRBJ2-7; 8 bases are shared with TRBD2. The receptor was derived from a human donor with chronic lymphocytic leukemia. The CDR3 sequence: CASIRGGSSYEQYF. The DNA for the CDR3 is TGTGCCAGCATCCGCGGGGGGAGCTCCTACGAGCAGTACTTC.